The TCR beta chain described here comes from a study of T cells in Graves' hyperthyroidism and ophthalmopathy. V gave up 0 bases and J gave up 4 bases; unmatched junction bases: 4. Germline CDR1 is SGHKS and CDR2 is YYEKEE (reference sequence). This CDR3 spans 15 amino acids. In this sample, this clonotype turned up many times. Regions amplified from RNA transcripts were the TCR beta CDR3 regions. Using the HTBI primer set, a first-round RT-PCR was run on the TCR CDR3. MiXCR was run by TCRdb on the multiplex PCR reads, yielding one entry per CDR3 protein. The sample lists around 270,000 distinct CDR3 sequences; around 20% were seen once. Uncontrolled infection, other autoimmune disease, pregnancy or lactation led to exclusion. This sample holds PBMCs from roughly 10 ml fresh peripheral blood.

Source material: blood. The genes are TRBV5-5 and TRBJ1-5; 7 nucleotides match TRBD1. The receptor comes from a man over 45 with Graves' ophthalmopathy. CDR3 bases: TGTGCCAGCAGCTTGGCCGAGGACAGGAATCAGCCCCAGCATTTT. It yields the protein CASSLAEDRNQPQHF.